This T cell receptor beta chain appears in the sequencing data of a study of CD8 T cells in Susac syndrome. General study results and limits: Clonal expansion did not appear in Susac syndrome CD4+ T cell repertoires.

The CDR3 totals 13 residues. CDR1 is DFQATT, CDR2 SNEGSKA, per germline (reference sequence). The V end lost 5 bases, the J end lost 5 bases, and 13 bases lay between the germline ends. Peripheral blood CD8+ and CD4+ T cells were profiled by TCR beta sequencing. This clonotype was observed once. The antigen is unknown. It was with random hexamers that roughly 0.45 to 1 ug RNA was reverse transcribed. The TCR beta CDR3 was amplified by immunoSEQ multiplex PCR across 54 Vbeta, 13 Jbeta. TCRdb passed the immunoSEQ multiplex PCR reads through MiXCR, listing each CDR3 protein once. The sample lists approximately 210,000 distinct CDR3 sequences; over 90% were seen once.

The origin of this receptor is a human donor with Susac syndrome. Sequencing was performed on CD4+ T cells from PBMCs. The chain recombines TRBV20-1 with TRBJ1-5; TRBD1 is a possible D gene (5 bases). CDR3: CSAVQGMDQPQHF. The DNA of the CDR3 is TGCAGTGCTGTTCAGGGTATGGATCAGCCCCAGCATTTT.